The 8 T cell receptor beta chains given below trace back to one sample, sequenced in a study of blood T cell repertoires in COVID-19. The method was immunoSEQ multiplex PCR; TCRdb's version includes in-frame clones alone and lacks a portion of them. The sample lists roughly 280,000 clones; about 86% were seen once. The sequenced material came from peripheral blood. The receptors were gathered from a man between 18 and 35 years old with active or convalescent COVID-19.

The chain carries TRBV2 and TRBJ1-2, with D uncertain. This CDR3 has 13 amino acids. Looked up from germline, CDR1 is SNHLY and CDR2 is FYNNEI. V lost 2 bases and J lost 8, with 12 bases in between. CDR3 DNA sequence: TGTGCCAGCAGTGAATCCGGGTTCTGGGGCTACACCTTC. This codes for CASSESGFWGYTF.

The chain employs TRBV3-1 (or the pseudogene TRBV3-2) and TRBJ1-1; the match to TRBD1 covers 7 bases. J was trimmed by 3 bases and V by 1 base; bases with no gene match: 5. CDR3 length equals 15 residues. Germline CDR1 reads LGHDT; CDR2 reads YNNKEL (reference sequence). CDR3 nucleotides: TGTGCCAGCAGCCAAGGACGACAGGGTCACACTGAAGCTTTCTTT. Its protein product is CASSQGRQGHTEAFF.

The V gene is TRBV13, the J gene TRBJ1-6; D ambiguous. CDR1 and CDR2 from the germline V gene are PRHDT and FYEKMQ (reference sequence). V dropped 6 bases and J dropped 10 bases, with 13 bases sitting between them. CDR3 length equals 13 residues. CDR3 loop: CASRRVLESPLHF. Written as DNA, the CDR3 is TGTGCCAGCAGACGGGTGCTGGAATCACCCCTCCACTTT. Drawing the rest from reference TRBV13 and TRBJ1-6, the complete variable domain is AAGVIQSPRHLIKEKRETATLKCYPIPRHDTVYWYQQGPGQDPQFLISFYEKMQSDKGSIPDRFSAQQFSDYHSELNMSSLELGDSALYFCASRRVLESPLHFGNGTRLTVT.

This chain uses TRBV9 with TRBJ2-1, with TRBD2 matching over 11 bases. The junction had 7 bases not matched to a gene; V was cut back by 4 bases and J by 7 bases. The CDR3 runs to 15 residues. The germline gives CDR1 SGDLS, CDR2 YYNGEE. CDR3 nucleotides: TGTGCCAGCAGCATCTCCGGGACTAGCGGTAATGAGCAGTTCTTC. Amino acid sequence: CASSISGTSGNEQFF. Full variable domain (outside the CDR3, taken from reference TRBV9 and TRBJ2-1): DSGVTQTPKHLITATGQRVTLRCSPRSGDLSVYWYQQSLDQGLQFLIQYYNGEERAKGNILERFSAQQFPDLHSELNLSSLELGDSALYFCASSISGTSGNEQFFGPGTRLTVL.

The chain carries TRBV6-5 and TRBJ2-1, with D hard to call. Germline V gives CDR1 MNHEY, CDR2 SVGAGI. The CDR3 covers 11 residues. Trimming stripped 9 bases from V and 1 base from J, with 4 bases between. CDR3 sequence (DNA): TGTGCCAGTCATTCCTACAATGAGCAGTTCTTC. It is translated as CASHSYNEQFF.

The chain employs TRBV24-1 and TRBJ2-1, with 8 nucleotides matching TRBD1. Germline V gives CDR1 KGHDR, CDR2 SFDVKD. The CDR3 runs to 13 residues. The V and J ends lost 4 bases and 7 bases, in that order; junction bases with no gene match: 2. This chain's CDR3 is CATSDWTGNEQFF. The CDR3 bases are TGTGCCACCAGTGACTGGACAGGGAATGAGCAGTTCTTC.

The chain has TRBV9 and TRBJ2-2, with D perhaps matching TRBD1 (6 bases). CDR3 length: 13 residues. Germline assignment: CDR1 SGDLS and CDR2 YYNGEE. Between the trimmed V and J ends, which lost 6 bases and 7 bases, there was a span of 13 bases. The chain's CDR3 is CASMNRVGGELFF. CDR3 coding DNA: TGTGCCAGCATGAACAGGGTAGGCGGGGAGCTGTTTTTT.

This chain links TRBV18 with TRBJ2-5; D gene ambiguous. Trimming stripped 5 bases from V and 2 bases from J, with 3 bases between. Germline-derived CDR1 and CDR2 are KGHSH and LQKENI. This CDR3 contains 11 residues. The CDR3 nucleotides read TGTGCCAGCTCATCACAAGAGACCCAGTACTTC. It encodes CASSSQETQYF.